This TCR beta chain comes out of a study of immune evolution from preneoplasia to lung adenocarcinoma. The protocol was immunoSEQ multiplex PCR, while the TCRdb copy is restricted to in-frame clones and leaves out a portion. The data show under 7,500 clones, just under 80% seen once. CDR1 is SGHTA, CDR2 FQGNSA, per germline. This CDR3 has 15 residues. V was clipped by 4 bases and J by 8 bases, with 17 bases between them. This clonotype was sampled from a person aged 60-80 years with lung adenocarcinoma. This sequence joins TRBV7-2 and TRBJ1-4, with D perhaps TRBD1 (6 bases). Sequencing was performed on FFPE minimally invasive lung adenocarcinoma tissue. The DNA for the CDR3 is TGTGCCAGCAGCTCCCAACAGGGTAGTTGGGAAAAACTGTTTTTT. Amino acid sequence: CASSSQQGSWEKLFF.